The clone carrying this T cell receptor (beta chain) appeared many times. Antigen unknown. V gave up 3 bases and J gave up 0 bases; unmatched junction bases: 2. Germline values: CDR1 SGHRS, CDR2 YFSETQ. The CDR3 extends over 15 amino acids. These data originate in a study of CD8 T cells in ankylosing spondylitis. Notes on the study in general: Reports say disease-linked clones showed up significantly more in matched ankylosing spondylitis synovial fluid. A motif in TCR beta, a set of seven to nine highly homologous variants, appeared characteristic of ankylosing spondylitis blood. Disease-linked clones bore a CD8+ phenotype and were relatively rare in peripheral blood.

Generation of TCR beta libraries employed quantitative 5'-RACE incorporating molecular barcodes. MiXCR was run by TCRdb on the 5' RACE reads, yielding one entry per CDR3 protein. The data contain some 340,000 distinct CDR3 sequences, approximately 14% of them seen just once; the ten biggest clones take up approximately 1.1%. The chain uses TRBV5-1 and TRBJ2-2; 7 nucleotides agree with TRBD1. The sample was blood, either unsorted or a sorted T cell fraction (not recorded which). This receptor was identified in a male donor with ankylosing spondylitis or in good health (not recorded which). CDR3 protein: CASSWDSANTGELFF. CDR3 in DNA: TGCGCCAGCAGCTGGGACAGCGCGAACACCGGGGAGCTGTTTTTT.